The clone carrying this T cell receptor (beta chain) came up many times. Its matching antigen is unknown. Reverse transcription used 450 to 500 ng RNA and constant-region primers for alpha and beta. Separate chain-specific third strand synthesis with multiplexing indices produced the alpha and beta libraries. A single primer pair per chain amplified all rearrangements, with per-molecule barcodes. The cDNA received a 5' RACE adapter containing a random hexamer plus an SP2 sequencing primer site. TCRdb itself ran the 5' RACE reads through MiXCR, one entry per CDR3 protein. Of about 14,000 distinct CDR3 sequences in the sample, around 12% were seen once. The record originates from a study of HIV-infected patients and healthy controls. Follow-up blood was drawn about 14 weeks, roughly three months, after antiretroviral therapy began. Whole blood was used without fractionation, so all unsorted peripheral T cells were included.

The CDR3 is made up of 11 amino acids. Germline V gives CDR1 SGHAT, CDR2 FQNNGV. Trimming shortened V by 3 bases and J by 2 bases, and 0 bases separated the two germline ends. Study findings and constraints: HIV-infected patients shared fewer CDR3 sequences between individuals than healthy controls.

V gene TRBV11-2 combines with J gene TRBJ2-3; D is uncertain. Source: blood, taken during antiretroviral therapy. The sequence was obtained from an adult with HIV infection. The donor label of this sample is uncertain. The CDR3 here is CASSFTDTQYF. In DNA form, the CDR3 reads TGTGCCAGCAGCTTCACAGATACGCAGTATTTT.